The rows below give T cell receptor beta chains drawn from one sample of a study of blood T cell repertoires in COVID-19. Clones were sequenced by immunoSEQ multiplex PCR, and TCRdb holds only the in-frame ones, with some missing. The table records 80,000 or so clones, about three quarters of them present only once. The material sequenced was peripheral blood. These receptors all stem from a human donor in a cohort sampled during active COVID-19. Both conserved end residues are part of each CDR3. D genes are given only for firm matches. The size field is filled for only some rows; it gives once, few, many or a size class.

j_call | d_call | clone_size | v_call | cdr3_aa | cdr3_nt
TRBJ1-1 | NA | NA | TRBV29-1 | CSVSVTQRGAFF | TGCAGCGTTTCCGTGACCCAAAGAGGAGCTTTCTTT
TRBJ1-2 | TRBD1 | NA | TRBV2 | CASSGQGYGYGYTF | TGTGCCAGCAGCGGACAGGGTTACGGCTATGGCTACACCTTC
TRBJ2-7 | NA | NA | TRBV29-1 | CSVEGRGNYEQYF | TGCAGCGTTGAAGGCCGGGGAAACTACGAGCAGTACTTC
TRBJ1-3 | TRBD1 | NA | TRBV2 | CASRAGTGMFSGNTIYF | TGTGCCAGCAGGGCCGGGACAGGGATGTTCTCTGGAAACACCATATATTTT
TRBJ1-3 | TRBD1 | NA | TRBV5-1 | CASSPRDSTSGNTIYF | TGCGCCAGCAGCCCCCGGGACAGCACCTCTGGAAACACCATATATTTT
TRBJ2-3 | NA | few | TRBV19 | CASSPRGQGREEDTQYF | TGTGCCAGTAGTCCCCGGGGTCAGGGGAGAGAGGAAGATACGCAGTATTTT
TRBJ1-3 | TRBD1 | NA | TRBV18 | CASSPLRPGGQSSGNTIYF | TGTGCCAGCTCACCACTTCGCCCAGGGGGTCAATCCTCTGGAAACACCATATATTTT
TRBJ1-1 | NA | NA | TRBV18 | CASSPLPLQGLNTEAFF | TGTGCCAGCTCACCACTGCCTCTCCAGGGGTTGAACACTGAAGCTTTCTTT
TRBJ2-7 | NA | few | TRBV19 | CASSPLGSSSYEQYF | TGTGCCAGTAGCCCCTTGGGCAGTAGCTCCTACGAGCAGTACTTC
TRBJ1-1 | NA | NA | TRBV7-2 | CASSSQGTEAFF | TGTGCCAGCAGCTCACAGGGAACTGAAGCTTTCTTT
TRBJ1-2 | NA | NA | TRBV20-1 | CSASSVRGSVNYGYTF | TGCAGTGCTAGTTCAGTCAGGGGCTCGGTTAACTATGGCTACACCTTC
TRBJ1-3 | NA | few | TRBV18 | CASSPPGATGNTIYF | TGTGCCAGCTCACCACCGGGGGCAACTGGAAACACCATATATTTT
TRBJ1-6 | NA | NA | TRBV7-2 | CASSLEGMWNSPLHF | TGTGCCAGCAGCTTAGAGGGGATGTGGAATTCACCCCTCCACTTT
TRBJ2-7 | TRBD1 | NA | TRBV2 | CASSLGQGAYEQYF | TGTGCCAGCAGTTTGGGACAGGGGGCCTACGAGCAGTACTTC
TRBJ2-2 | TRBD2 | NA | TRBV7-2 | CASSLSGTIPGELFF | TGTGCCAGCAGCTTATCCGGGACTATCCCCGGGGAGCTGTTTTTT
TRBJ2-5 | NA | NA | TRBV20-1 | CSRGSRETQYF | TGCAGTAGGGGATCTCGGGAGACCCAGTACTTC
TRBJ2-3 | NA | NA | TRBV2 | CASSPSTDTQYF | TGTGCCAGCAGTCCTAGCACAGATACGCAGTATTTT
TRBJ2-7 | NA | NA | TRBV19 | CASSYKEREQYF | TGTGCCAGTAGCTATAAGGAGCGCGAGCAGTACTTC
TRBJ1-2 | TRBD1 | NA | TRBV7-8 | CASSLARGTALDGYTF | TGTGCCAGCAGCTTAGCGAGGGGGACAGCCCTTGATGGCTACACCTTC
TRBJ2-7 | TRBD1 | NA | TRBV18 | CASSSGTVTYEQYF | TGTGCCAGCTCGTCCGGGACAGTAACCTACGAGCAGTACTTC
TRBJ2-5 | TRBD1 | NA | TRBV5-4 | CASSKTGGRETQYF | TGTGCCAGCAGTAAGACAGGGGGGCGAGAGACCCAGTACTTC
TRBJ2-1 | TRBD2 | NA | TRBV11-3 | CASSRSAGGVYNEQFF | TGTGCCAGCAGCCGGTCGGCGGGGGGCGTTTACAATGAGCAGTTCTTC
TRBJ2-1 | TRBD1 | NA | TRBV5-8 | CASSPGTGVYEQFF | TGTGCCAGCAGCCCCGGGACAGGGGTCTATGAGCAGTTCTTC
TRBJ1-2 | TRBD1 | NA | TRBV3-1/TRBV3-2 | CASSQRGQGLGYGYTF | TGTGCCAGCAGCCAACGCGGACAGGGGCTTGGCTATGGCTACACCTTC
TRBJ2-1 | TRBD1 | NA | TRBV11-3 | CASSGRDREGLNEQFF | TGTGCCAGCAGCGGTAGGGACAGGGAAGGTTTGAATGAGCAGTTCTTC
TRBJ1-5 | TRBD1 | NA | TRBV7-2 | CASSLGTGAQYSNQPQHF | TGTGCCAGCAGCTTAGGGACAGGGGCCCAATATAGCAATCAGCCCCAGCATTTT
TRBJ2-5 | TRBD1 | once | TRBV12-3/TRBV12-4 | CASRTGFQETQYF | TGTGCCAGCAGGACAGGGTTCCAAGAGACCCAGTACTTC
TRBJ1-5 | TRBD1 | NA | TRBV19 | CASSRTGNGNQPQHF | TGTGCCAGTAGCCGGACAGGGAATGGCAATCAGCCCCAGCATTTT
TRBJ1-5 | NA | few | TRBV5-6 | CASSFRGLGNQPQHF | TGTGCCAGCAGCTTCAGGGGTTTGGGCAATCAGCCCCAGCATTTT
TRBJ2-7 | TRBD1 | NA | TRBV28 | CASCPPGGAEQYF | TGTGCCAGCTGCCCGCCAGGGGGTGCCGAGCAGTACTTC
TRBJ2-3 | NA | NA | TRBV7-8 | CASSYRGASTDTQYF | TGTGCCAGCAGCTACCGAGGAGCTAGCACAGATACGCAGTATTTT